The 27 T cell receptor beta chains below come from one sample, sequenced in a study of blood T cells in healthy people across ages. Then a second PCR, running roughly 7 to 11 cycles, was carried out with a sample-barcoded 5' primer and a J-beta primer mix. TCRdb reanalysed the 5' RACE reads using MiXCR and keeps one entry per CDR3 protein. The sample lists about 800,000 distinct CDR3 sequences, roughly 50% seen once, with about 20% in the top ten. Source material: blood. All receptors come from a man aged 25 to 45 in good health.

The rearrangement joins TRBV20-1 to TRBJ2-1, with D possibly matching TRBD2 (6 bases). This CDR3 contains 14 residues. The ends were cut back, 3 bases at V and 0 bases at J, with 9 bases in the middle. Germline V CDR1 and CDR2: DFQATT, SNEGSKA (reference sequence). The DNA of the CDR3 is TGCAGTGCTAGCCCGGGACTCTCCTACAATGAGCAGTTCTTC. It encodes CSASPGLSYNEQFF.

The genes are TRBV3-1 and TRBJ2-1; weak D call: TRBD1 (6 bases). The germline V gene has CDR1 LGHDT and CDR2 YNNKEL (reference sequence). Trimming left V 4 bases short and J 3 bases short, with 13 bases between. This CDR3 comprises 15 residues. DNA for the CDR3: TGTGCCAGCAGCCTCGACCCCAGGGGCTACAATGAGCAGTTCTTC. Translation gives CASSLDPRGYNEQFF.

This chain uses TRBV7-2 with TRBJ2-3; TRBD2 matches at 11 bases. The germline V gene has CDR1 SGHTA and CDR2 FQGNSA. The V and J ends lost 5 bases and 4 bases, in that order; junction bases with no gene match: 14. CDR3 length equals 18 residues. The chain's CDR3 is CASSALFVSGGEADTQYF. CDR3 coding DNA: TGTGCCAGCAGCGCCCTCTTTGTTAGCGGGGGGGAGGCAGATACGCAGTATTTT.

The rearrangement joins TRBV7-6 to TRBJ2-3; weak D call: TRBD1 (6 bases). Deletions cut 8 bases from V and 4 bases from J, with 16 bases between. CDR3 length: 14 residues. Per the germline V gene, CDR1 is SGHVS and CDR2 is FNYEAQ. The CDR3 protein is CASQGQPSSDTQYF. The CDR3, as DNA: TGTGCCAGCCAAGGACAGCCTTCATCAGATACGCAGTATTTT.

CDR3 DNA sequence: TGTGCCAGCAGTTACTCCGACAGACGATCAAATGAAAAACTGTTTTTT. This sequence encodes CASSYSDRRSNEKLFF. V gene TRBV6-6 combines with J gene TRBJ1-4, with D maybe TRBD1 (5 bases). V was clipped by 0 bases and J by 5 bases, with 13 bases between them. The CDR3 loop spans 16 amino acids. Germline CDR1 reads MNHNY; CDR2 reads SVGAGI (reference sequence).

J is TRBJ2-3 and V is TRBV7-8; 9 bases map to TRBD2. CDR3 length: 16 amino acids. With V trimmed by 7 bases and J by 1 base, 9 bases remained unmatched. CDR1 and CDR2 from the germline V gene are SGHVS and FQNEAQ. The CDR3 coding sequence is TGTGCCAGCATCTCTACCAGACTAGCGGGCACAGATACGCAGTATTTT. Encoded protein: CASISTRLAGTDTQYF.

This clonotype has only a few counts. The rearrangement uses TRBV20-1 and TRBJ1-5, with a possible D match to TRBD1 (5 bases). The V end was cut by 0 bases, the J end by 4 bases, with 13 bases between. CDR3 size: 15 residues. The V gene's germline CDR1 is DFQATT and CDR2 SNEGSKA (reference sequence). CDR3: CSAREGESGNQPQHF. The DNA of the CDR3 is TGCAGTGCTAGAGAGGGGGAATCTGGAAATCAGCCCCAGCATTTT.

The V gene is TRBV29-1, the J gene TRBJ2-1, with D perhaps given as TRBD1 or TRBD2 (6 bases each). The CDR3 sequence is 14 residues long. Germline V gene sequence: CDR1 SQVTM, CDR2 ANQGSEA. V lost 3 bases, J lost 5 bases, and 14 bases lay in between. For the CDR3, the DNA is TGCAGCGTTGAGAGGGGGGAGTTGGACAATGAGCAGTTCTTC. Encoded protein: CSVERGELDNEQFF.

The chain's CDR3 is CASSFGGASGVLAKNIQYF. DNA of the CDR3: TGTGCCAGCAGTTTCGGTGGGGCCTCGGGGGTTTTAGCCAAAAACATTCAGTACTTC. The chain links TRBV28 to TRBJ2-4, with D possibly matching TRBD2 (6 bases). CDR1 and CDR2 from the germline V gene are MDHEN and SYDVKM. Deletions cut 3 bases from V and 0 bases from J, with 21 bases between. This CDR3 region has 19 residues.

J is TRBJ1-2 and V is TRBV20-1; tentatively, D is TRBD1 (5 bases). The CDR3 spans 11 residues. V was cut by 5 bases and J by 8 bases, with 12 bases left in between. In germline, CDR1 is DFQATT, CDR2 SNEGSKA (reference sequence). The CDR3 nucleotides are TGCAGTGCTCGAGGGACGGGGGGCTACACCTTC. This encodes CSARGTGGYTF.

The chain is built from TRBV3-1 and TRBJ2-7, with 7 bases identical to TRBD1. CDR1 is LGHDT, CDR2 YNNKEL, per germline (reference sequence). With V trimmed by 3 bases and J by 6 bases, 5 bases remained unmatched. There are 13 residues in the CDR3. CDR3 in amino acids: CASSHRQGFEQYF. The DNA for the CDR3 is TGTGCCAGCAGCCATCGACAGGGCTTCGAGCAGTACTTC.

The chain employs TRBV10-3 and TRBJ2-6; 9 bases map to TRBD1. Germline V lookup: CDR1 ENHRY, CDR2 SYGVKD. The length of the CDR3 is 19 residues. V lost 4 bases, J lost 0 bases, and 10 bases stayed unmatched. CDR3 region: CAISGTGDQNGSGANVLTF. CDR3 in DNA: TGTGCCATCAGTGGGACAGGGGATCAGAATGGCTCTGGGGCCAACGTCCTGACTTTC.

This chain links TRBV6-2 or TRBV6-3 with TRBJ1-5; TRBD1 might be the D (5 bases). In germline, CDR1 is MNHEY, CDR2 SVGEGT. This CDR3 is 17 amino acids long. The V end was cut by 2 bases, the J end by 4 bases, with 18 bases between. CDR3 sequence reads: CASSYRYARDTNQPQHF. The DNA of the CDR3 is TGTGCCAGCAGTTACAGGTATGCCAGGGATACGAATCAGCCCCAGCATTTT.

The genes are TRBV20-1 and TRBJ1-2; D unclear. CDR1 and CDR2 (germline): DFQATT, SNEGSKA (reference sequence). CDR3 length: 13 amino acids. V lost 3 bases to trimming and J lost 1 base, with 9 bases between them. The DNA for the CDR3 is TGCAGTGCTAGGACGGTAGATAACTATGGCTACACCTTC. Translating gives CSARTVDNYGYTF.

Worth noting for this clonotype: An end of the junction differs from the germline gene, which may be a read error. The CDR3 nucleotides read TGTGCCAGCCGGGACAATCGTTACCAAGGGACCCAGTACTTC. Translated, it gives CASRDNRYQGTQYF. The chain is built from TRBV11-1 and TRBJ2-5; a possible D gene is TRBD1 (6 bases). CDR3 size: 14 residues. Germline CDR1 and CDR2: SGHAT and FQDESV (reference sequence).

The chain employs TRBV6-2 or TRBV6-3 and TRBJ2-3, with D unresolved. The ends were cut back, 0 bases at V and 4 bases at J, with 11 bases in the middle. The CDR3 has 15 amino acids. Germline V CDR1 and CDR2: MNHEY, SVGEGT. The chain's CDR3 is CASSYSARAPDTQYF. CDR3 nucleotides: TGTGCCAGCAGTTACTCTGCGCGCGCACCAGATACGCAGTATTTT.

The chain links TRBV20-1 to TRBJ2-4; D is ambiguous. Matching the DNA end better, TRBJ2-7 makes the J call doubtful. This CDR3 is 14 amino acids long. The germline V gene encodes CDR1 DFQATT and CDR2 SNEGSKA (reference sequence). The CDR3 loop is CSARLARSGYEQYF. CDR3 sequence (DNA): TGCAGTGCTAGATTGGCCCGCTCGGGCTACGAGCAGTACTTC.

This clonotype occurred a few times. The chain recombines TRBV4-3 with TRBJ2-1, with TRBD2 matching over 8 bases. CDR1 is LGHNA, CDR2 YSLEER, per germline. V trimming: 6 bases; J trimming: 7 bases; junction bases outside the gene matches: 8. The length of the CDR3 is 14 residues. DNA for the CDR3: TGCGCCAGCAGTATGTCGACTAGCGAGAATGAGCAGTTCTTC. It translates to CASSMSTSENEQFF.

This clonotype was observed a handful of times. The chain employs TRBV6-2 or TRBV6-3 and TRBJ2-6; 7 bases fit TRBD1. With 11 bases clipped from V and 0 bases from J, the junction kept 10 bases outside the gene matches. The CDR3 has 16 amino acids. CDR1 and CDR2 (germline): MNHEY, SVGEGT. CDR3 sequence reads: CAARQGSSSGANVLTF. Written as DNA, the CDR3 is TGTGCCGCCCGACAGGGCTCTAGCTCTGGGGCCAACGTCCTGACTTTC.

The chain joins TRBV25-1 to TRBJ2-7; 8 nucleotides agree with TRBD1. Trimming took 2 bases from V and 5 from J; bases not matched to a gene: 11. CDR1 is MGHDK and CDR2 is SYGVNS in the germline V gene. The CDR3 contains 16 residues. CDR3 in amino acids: CASSETHGQGANEQYF. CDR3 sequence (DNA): TGTGCCAGCAGTGAAACCCATGGGCAGGGGGCTAACGAGCAGTACTTC.

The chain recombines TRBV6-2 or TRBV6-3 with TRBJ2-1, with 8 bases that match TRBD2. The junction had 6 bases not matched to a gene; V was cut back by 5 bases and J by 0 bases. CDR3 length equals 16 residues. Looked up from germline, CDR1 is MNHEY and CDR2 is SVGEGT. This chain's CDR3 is CASSRATSGSYNEQFF. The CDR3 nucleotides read TGTGCCAGCAGTCGAGCAACTAGCGGCTCCTACAATGAGCAGTTCTTC.

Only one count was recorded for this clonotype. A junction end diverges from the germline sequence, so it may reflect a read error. CDR3 protein: CAGSQSGAGELFF. Written as DNA, the CDR3 is TGTGCCGGCAGCCAATCGGGCGCCGGGGAGCTGTTTTTT. The chain employs TRBV12-3 or TRBV12-4 and TRBJ2-2; D is undetermined. CDR3 size: 13 residues.

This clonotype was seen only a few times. In DNA, the CDR3 is TGTGCCAGCAGCAATACCGGGACTTACCTCTACGAGCAGTACTTC. Translation: CASSNTGTYLYEQYF. The rearrangement uses TRBV7-2 and TRBJ2-7, with a possible D match to TRBD2 (6 bases). Trimming removed 5 bases at V and 3 bases at J, with 17 bases between. Germline CDR1 and CDR2: SGHTA and FQGNSA. This CDR3 has 15 amino acids.

CDR3 amino acids: CASSYNGNQETQYF. DNA of the CDR3: TGTGCCAGCAGTTACAACGGGAACCAAGAGACCCAGTACTTC. The chain combines TRBV6-5 with TRBJ2-5, with D tentatively TRBD2 (5 bases). The CDR3 is 14 amino acids. V was trimmed by 2 bases and J by 0 bases, leaving 7 bases between them. Germline V gives CDR1 MNHEY, CDR2 SVGAGI.

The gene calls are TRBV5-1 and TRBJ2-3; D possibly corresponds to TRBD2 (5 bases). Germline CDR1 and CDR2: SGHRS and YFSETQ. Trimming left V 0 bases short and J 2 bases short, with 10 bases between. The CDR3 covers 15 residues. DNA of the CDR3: TGCGCCAGCAGCTTGGACGGGAAGAACACAGATACGCAGTATTTT. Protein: CASSLDGKNTDTQYF. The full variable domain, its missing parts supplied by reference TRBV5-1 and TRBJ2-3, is KAGVTQTPRYLIKTRGQQVTLSCSPISGHRSVSWYQQTPGQGLQFLFEYFSETQRNKGNFPGRFSGRQFSNSRSEMNVSTLELGDSALYLCASSLDGKNTDTQYFGPGTRLTVL.

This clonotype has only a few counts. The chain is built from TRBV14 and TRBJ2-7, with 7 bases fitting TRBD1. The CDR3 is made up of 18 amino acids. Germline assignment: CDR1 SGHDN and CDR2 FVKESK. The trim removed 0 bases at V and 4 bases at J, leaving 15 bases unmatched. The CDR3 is CASSQDKWLRTGPYEQYF. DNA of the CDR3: TGTGCCAGCAGCCAAGATAAGTGGCTGAGGACAGGACCTTACGAGCAGTACTTC.

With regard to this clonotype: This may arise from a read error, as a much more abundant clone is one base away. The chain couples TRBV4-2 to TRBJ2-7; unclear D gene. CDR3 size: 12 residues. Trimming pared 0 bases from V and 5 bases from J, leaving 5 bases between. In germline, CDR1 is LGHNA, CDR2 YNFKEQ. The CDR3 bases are TGTGCCAGCAGCCAAGAGAAGGACGAGCAGTACTTC. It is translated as CASSQEKDEQYF.